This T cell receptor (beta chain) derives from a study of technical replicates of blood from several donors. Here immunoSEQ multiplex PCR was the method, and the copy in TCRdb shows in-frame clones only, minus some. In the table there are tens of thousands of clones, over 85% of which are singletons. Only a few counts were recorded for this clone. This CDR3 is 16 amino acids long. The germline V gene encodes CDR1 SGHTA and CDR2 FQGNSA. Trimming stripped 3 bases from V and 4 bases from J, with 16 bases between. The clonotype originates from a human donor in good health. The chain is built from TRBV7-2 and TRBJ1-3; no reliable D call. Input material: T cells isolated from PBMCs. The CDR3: CASSLTNSGPGNTIYF. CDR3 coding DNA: TGTGCCAGCAGCTTGACCAATTCGGGTCCAGGAAACACCATATATTTT.